The clone carrying this T cell receptor beta chain was observed at least ten times. Its antigen is not known. The data were taken from a study of T-cell memory formation after mild COVID-19. After 5'RACE with constant-segment primers, TCR alpha and TCR beta cDNA libraries carrying sample barcodes and UMIs were obtained. In TCRdb, the 5' RACE reads were re-called with MiXCR into one record per CDR3 protein. The sample carries roughly 310,000 distinct CDR3 sequences, approximately 15% recorded once. V was cut by 6 bases and J by 0 bases, with 9 bases left in between. Germline CDR1 DFQATT, CDR2 SNEGSKA (reference sequence). This CDR3 spans 14 amino acids. Study observations and caveats: Cross-reactive memory apparently joined, as some responding clones appeared in pre-infection memory. Contracting CD4+ clones sat mainly in CM and EM; CD8+ in EMRA.

This clonotype originated in a man between 18 and 29 years old who had mild COVID-19 (a few samples of this study predate the infection). Cell type and time point are not known. Sequenced sample: PBMCs or a T cell subset sorted from them (not recorded which). The gene calls are TRBV20-1 and TRBJ1-6; D ambiguous. The CDR3 coding sequence is TGCAGTGCCCCGCAGAGCTCCTATAATTCACCCCTCCACTTT. Encoded protein: CSAPQSSYNSPLHF.